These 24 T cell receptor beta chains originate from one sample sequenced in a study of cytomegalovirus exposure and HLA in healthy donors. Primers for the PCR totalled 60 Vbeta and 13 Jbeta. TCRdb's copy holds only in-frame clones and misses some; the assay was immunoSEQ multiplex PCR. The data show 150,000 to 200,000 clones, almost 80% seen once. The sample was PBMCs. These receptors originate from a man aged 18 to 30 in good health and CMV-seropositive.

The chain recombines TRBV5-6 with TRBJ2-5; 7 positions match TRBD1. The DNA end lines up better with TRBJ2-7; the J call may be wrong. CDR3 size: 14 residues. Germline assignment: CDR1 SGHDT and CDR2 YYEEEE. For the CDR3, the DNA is TGTGCCAGCAGCCCCAACAGGGGTTGGAACGAGCAGTACTTC. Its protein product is CASSPNRGWNEQYF.

The CDR3 is CASSYGAGRTDTQYF. The CDR3 bases are TGTGCCAGCAGTTATGGCGCGGGACGTACAGATACGCAGTATTTT. J is TRBJ2-3 and V is TRBV6-5, with D perhaps matching TRBD2 (6 bases). This CDR3 contains 15 residues. Trimming took 3 bases from V and 3 from J, leaving 13 bases between them. CDR1 is MNHEY, CDR2 SVGAGI, per germline.

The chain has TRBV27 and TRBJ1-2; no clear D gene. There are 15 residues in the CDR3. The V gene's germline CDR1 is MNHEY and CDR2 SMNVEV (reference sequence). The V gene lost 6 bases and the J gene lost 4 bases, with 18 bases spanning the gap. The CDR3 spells CASSFGRDRSYGYTF. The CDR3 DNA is TGTGCCAGCAGCTTCGGCCGGGATAGGAGCTATGGCTACACCTTC.

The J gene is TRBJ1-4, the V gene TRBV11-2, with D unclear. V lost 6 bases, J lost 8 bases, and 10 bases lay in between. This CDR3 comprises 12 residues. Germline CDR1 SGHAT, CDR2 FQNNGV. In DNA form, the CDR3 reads TGTGCCAGCAGGGGCGAGATCGAAAAACTGTTTTTT. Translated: CASRGEIEKLFF.

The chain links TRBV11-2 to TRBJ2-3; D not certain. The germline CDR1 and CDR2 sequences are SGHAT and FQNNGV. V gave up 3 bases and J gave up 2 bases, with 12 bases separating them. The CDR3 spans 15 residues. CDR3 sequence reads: CASSFLVINTDTQYF. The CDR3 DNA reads TGTGCCAGCAGCTTCCTAGTGATCAACACAGATACGCAGTATTTT.

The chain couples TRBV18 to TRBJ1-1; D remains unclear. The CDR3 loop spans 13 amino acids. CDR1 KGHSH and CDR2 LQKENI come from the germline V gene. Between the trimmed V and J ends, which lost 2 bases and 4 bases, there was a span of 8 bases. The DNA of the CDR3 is TGTGCCAGCTCACCAACGGAGGCCACTGAAGCTTTCTTT. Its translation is CASSPTEATEAFF.

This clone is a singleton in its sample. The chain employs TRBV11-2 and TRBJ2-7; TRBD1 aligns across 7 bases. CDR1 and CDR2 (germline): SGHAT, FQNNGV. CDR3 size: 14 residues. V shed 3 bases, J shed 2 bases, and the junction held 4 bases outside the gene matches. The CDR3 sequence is CASSFGTAPYEQYF. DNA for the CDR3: TGTGCCAGCAGCTTCGGGACAGCTCCCTACGAGCAGTACTTC.

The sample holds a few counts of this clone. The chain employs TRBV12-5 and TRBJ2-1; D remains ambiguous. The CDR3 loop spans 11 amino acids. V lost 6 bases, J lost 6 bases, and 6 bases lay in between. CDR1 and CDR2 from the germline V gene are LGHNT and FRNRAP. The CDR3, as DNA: TGTGCTAGTGGGGAGTCCAATGAGCAGTTCTTC. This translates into CASGESNEQFF.

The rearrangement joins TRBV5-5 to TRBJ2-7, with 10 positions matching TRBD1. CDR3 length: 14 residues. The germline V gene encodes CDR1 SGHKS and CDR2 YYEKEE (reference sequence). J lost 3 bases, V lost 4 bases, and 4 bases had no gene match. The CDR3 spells CASSVGQGDYEQYF. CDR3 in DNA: TGTGCCAGCAGCGTAGGACAGGGGGACTACGAGCAGTACTTC.

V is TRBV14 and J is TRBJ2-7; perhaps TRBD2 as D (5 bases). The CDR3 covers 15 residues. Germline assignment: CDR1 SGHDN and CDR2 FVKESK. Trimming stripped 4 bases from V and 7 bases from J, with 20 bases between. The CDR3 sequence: CASSPDWVSASEQYF. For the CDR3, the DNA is TGTGCCAGCAGCCCGGACTGGGTATCCGCATCAGAGCAGTACTTC.

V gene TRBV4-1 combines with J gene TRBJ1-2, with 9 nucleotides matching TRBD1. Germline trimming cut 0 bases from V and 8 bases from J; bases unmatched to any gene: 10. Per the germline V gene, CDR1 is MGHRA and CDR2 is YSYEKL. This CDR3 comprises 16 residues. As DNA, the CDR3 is TGCGCCAGCAGCCAAGATCGGGGACAGGGAGAGTGGGGCTACACCTTC. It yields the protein CASSQDRGQGEWGYTF.

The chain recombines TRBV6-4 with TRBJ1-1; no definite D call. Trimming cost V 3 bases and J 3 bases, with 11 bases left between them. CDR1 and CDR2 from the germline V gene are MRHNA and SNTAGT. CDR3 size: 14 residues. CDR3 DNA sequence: TGTGCCAGCAGTGAAACGGACGGGGACACTGAAGCTTTCTTT. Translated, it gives CASSETDGDTEAFF.

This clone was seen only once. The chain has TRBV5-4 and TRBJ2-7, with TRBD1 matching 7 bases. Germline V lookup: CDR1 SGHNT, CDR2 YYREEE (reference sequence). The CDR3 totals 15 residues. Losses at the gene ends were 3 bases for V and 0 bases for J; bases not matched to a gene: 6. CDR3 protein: CASSSLTGFSYEQYF. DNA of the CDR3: TGTGCCAGCAGCTCCTTGACAGGGTTCTCCTACGAGCAGTACTTC.

This CDR3 is CSVETRQQQYF. CDR3 DNA sequence: TGCAGCGTTGAAACCCGACAGCAGCAGTATTTT. The chain couples TRBV29-1 to TRBJ2-3, with D perhaps TRBD1 (5 bases). The V gene's germline CDR1 is SQVTM and CDR2 ANQGSEA. The CDR3 length is 11 residues. Between the trimmed V and J ends, which lost 2 bases and 11 bases, there was a span of 11 bases.

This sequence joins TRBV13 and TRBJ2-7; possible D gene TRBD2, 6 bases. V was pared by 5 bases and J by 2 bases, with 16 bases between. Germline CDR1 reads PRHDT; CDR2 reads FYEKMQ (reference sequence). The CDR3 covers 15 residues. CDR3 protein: CASSPPGVTAYEQYF. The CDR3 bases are TGTGCCAGCAGCCCTCCGGGGGTAACGGCCTACGAGCAGTACTTC.

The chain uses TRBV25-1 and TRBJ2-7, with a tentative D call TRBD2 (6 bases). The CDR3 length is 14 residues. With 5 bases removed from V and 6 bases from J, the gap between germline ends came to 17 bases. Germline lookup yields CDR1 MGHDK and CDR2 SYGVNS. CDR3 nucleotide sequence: TGTGCCAGCAGTCCCCCCGGGACTCCCCTCGAGCAGTACTTC. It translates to CASSPPGTPLEQYF.

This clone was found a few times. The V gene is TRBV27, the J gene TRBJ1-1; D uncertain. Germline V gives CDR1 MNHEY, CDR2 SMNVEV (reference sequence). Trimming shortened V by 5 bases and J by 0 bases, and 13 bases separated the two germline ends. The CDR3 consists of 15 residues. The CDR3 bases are TGTGCCAGCAGTAGTGATCAGTTCATGAACACTGAAGCTTTCTTT. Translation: CASSSDQFMNTEAFF.

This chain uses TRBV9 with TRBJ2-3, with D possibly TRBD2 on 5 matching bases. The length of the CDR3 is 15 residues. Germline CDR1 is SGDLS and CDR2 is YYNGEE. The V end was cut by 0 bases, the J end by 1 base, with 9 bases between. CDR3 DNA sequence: TGTGCCAGCAGCGTAGGGCTAGCTCGCACAGATACGCAGTATTTT. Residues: CASSVGLARTDTQYF.

The CDR3 DNA sequence: TGTGCCAGCAGCTTTTCAGGGCGTGTAACTGAAGCTTTCTTT. Protein: CASSFSGRVTEAFF. The rearrangement uses TRBV11-2 and TRBJ1-1, with a tentative D call TRBD1 (5 bases). The germline gives CDR1 SGHAT, CDR2 FQNNGV. CDR3 length: 14 residues. Trimming took 3 bases from V and 5 from J, leaving 13 bases between them.

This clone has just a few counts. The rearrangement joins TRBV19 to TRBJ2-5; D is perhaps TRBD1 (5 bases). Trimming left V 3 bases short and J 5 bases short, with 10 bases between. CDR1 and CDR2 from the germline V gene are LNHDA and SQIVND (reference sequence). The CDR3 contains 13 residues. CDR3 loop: CASSITGRETQYF. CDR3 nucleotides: TGTGCCAGTAGTATTACAGGTCGGGAGACCCAGTACTTC.

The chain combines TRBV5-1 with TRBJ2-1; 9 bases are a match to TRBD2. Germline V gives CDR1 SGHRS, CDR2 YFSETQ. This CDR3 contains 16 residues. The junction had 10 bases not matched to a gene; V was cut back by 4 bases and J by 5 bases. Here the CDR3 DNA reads TGCGCCAGCAGCGTACCGGGACTAGCAAACCACAATGAGCAGTTCTTC. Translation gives CASSVPGLANHNEQFF.

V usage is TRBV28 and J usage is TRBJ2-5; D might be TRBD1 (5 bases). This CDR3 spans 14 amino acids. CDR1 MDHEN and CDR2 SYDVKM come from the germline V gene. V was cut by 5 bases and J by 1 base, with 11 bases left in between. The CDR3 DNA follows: TGTGCCAGCAGTCGCAGACAGAGCCAAGAGACCCAGTACTTC. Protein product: CASSRRQSQETQYF.

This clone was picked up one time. The CDR3 protein is CASSWGRGNQPQHF. CDR3 sequence (DNA): TGTGCCAGCAGCTGGGGGCGCGGAAATCAGCCCCAGCATTTT. This sequence joins TRBV7-8 and TRBJ1-5; TRBD1 might be the D (6 bases). Germline CDR1 is SGHVS and CDR2 is FQNEAQ. This CDR3 spans 14 amino acids. Trimming stripped 4 bases from V and 4 bases from J, with 11 bases between.

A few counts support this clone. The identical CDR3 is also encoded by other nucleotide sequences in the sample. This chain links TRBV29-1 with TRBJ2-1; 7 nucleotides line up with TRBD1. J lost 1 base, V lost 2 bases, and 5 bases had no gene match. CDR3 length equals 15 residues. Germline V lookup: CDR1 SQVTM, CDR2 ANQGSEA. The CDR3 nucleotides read TGCAGCGTTGAAATTTGGGACAGTTCCTACAATGAGCAGTTCTTC. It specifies CSVEIWDSSYNEQFF.